This TCR beta chain appears in the sequencing data of a study of graft-versus-host responses after intestinal transplantation. The wider study: Each recipient received anti-thymocyte globulin induction, then tacrolimus and steroids for about three years.

Repertoires were generated with immunoSEQ multiplex PCR, while TCRdb's copy carries only in-frame clones and drops some. The repertoire includes approximately 85,000 clones, around 93% of them detected once, and 7.6% sits in the top ten. The study's findings and limits: Researchers found GvH clones in recipient marrow, and some showed up first in ileum or blood. Where graft-donor T cell macrochimerism was present, patients had high graft-versus-host to host-versus-graft clonal ratios in allografts. Levels of circulating GvH clones at their peak were associated with early post-transplant HvG declines.

Germline-derived CDR1 and CDR2 are SNHLY and FYNNEI. This CDR3 has 15 amino acids. V was clipped by 6 bases and J by 3 bases, with 15 bases between them. Regarding this clone: Its antigen is unidentified.

The chain joins TRBV2 to TRBJ1-5; D not resolved. The specimen was unstimulated CD8+ T cells sorted from spleen or lymph node cells, collected before transplant. This TCR derives from a human donor who was the organ donor for an intestinal transplant. CDR3 bases: TGTGCCAGCAGCCACGACGGATCATACAATCAGCCCCAGCATTTT. Translating gives CASSHDGSYNQPQHF.